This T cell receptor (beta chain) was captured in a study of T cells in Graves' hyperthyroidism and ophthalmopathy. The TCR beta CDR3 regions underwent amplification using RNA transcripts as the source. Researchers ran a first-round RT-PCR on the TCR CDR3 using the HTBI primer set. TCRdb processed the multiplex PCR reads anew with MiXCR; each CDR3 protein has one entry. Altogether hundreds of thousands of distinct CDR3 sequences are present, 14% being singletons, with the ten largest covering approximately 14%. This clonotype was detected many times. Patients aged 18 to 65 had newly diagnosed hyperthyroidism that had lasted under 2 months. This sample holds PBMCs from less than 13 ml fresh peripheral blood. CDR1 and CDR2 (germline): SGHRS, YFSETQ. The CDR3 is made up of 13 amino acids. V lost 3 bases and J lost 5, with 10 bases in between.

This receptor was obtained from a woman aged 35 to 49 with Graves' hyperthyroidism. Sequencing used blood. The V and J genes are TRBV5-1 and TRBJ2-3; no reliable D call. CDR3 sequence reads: CASSSTALDTQYF. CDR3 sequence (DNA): TGCGCCAGCAGCTCCACCGCCTTAGATACGCAGTATTTT.